The next 31 T cell receptor beta chains were all read from a single sample in a study of human T cells and chemical hapten exposure. Described time point: pre-sensitization, week 0. Treatment: therapeutic diphenylcyclopropenone sensitization with weekly scalp DPC. Each CDR3 protein is one row after TCRdb ran MiXCR on the RACE reads. The sample contains about 70,000 distinct CDR3 sequences, about a tenth of which appear only once. The sequences come from whole blood, collected in connection with sensitization to the hapten diphenylcyclopropenone (DPC). These receptors were collected from a woman in her 50s with alopecia areata. Some clones in this sample may be carry-over from other donors' samples.

This clonotype was recorded many times. The chain has TRBV21-1 and TRBJ2-7. TRBV21-1 is termed a pseudogene. This CDR3 spans 14 amino acids. The CDR3: CASSNVWPTYEQYF. As DNA, the CDR3 is TGTGCCAGCAGCAATGTGTGGCCGACCTACGAGCAGTACTTC.

This clonotype was seen ten or more times. The chain employs TRBV6-5 and TRBJ1-5; TRBD1 is a possible D gene (6 bases). The V end was cut by 6 bases, the J end by 4 bases, with 16 bases between. Germline V gene data show CDR1 as MNHEY and CDR2 as SVGAGI. The CDR3 totals 15 residues. CDR3 nucleotide sequence: TGTGCCAGCAGACCTGACAGGAAACGGAATCAGCCCCAGCATTTT. This translates into CASRPDRKRNQPQHF.

This clonotype was detected only a few times. The genes are TRBV11-3 and TRBJ2-5; no reliable D call. The germline gives CDR1 SGHNT, CDR2 YENEEA. This CDR3 has 17 residues. The ends were cut back, 1 base at V and 2 bases at J, with 17 bases in the middle. In DNA form, the CDR3 reads TGTGCCAGCAGCTTAGGTCAGTTTGGCCGCGGACAAGAGACCCAGTACTTC. Translating gives CASSLGQFGRGQETQYF.

This clonotype was observed at least ten times. The chain employs TRBV5-1 and TRBJ2-3, with TRBD2 matching 11 bases. The CDR3 has 15 amino acids. The V gene's germline CDR1 is SGHRS and CDR2 YFSETQ. The ends lost 6 bases at V and 1 base at J; junction bases unmatched: 4. CDR3 loop: CASMGLAEGTDTQYF. CDR3 sequence (DNA): TGCGCCAGCATGGGACTAGCGGAGGGCACAGATACGCAGTATTTT.

This clonotype has a count of ten or more. The chain is built from TRBV7-8 and TRBJ1-4; D gene unclear. The V end lost 5 bases, the J end lost 7 bases, and 20 bases lay between the germline ends. The CDR3 contains 16 residues. CDR1 is SGHVS and CDR2 is FQNEAQ in the germline V gene. The CDR3 is CASSSSGRALGEKLFF. In DNA form, the CDR3 reads TGTGCCAGCAGCAGCTCGGGGAGGGCGCTGGGTGAAAAACTGTTTTTT.

In this sample, this clonotype turned up a few times. The chain is built from TRBV7-2 and TRBJ2-5; no firm D call. Germline lookup yields CDR1 SGHTA and CDR2 FQGNSA. The CDR3 contains 13 residues. Between the trimmed V and J ends, which lost 7 bases and 5 bases, there was a span of 14 bases. The CDR3 sequence: CASIPSIVETQYF. In DNA form, the CDR3 reads TGTGCCAGCATCCCATCGATTGTTGAGACCCAGTACTTC. Full variable domain (missing parts from reference TRBV7-2 and TRBJ2-5): GAGVSQSPSNKVTEKGKDVELRCDPISGHTALYWYRQSLGQGLEFLIYFQGNSAPDKSGLPSDRFSAERTGGSVSTLTIQRTQQEDSAVYLCASIPSIVETQYFGPGTRLLVL.

This clonotype appeared a few times. This chain connects TRBV27 to TRBJ1-2; no firm D call. Germline lookup yields CDR1 MNHEY and CDR2 SMNVEV (reference sequence). The CDR3 has 9 residues. CDR3 sequence: CVSQEGYTF. In DNA, the CDR3 is TGTGTTTCGCAGGAGGGCTACACCTTC.

The rearrangement joins TRBV7-8 to TRBJ2-1, with 9 bases that match TRBD2. The CDR3 runs 16 residues. V shed 1 base, J shed 0 bases, and the junction held 1 base outside the gene matches. Germline lookup yields CDR1 SGHVS and CDR2 FQNEAQ. CDR3 in amino acids: CASSLVSGSSYNEQFF. CDR3 nucleotide sequence: TGTGCCAGCAGCTTAGTTAGCGGGAGCTCCTACAATGAGCAGTTCTTC.

The genes are TRBV29-1 and TRBJ2-3; 7 bases are shared with TRBD1. Germline values: CDR1 SQVTM, CDR2 ANQGSEA. V shed 3 bases, J shed 2 bases, and the junction held 8 bases outside the gene matches. The CDR3 spans 15 residues. CDR3 bases: TGCAGCGTTGATGGGGGACAGATTATCACAGATACGCAGTATTTT. Amino acid sequence: CSVDGGQIITDTQYF.

This clonotype was observed at least ten times. V and J are TRBV29-1 and TRBJ2-1, with 7 bases lining up with TRBD2. CDR3 size: 14 residues. CDR1 is SQVTM and CDR2 is ANQGSEA in the germline V gene. V shed 4 bases and J 0 bases; nucleotides not matched to a gene: 3. CDR3 DNA: TGCAGCGTTGGCGCTAGCGGCTCCTACAATGAGCAGTTCTTC. Its translation: CSVGASGSYNEQFF.

This clonotype has ten or more counts. V and J are TRBV7-6 and TRBJ2-3; D assignment may be TRBD1 or TRBD2 (5 bases each). The CDR3 has 15 amino acids. The germline CDR1 and CDR2 sequences are SGHVS and FNYEAQ. CDR3 in DNA: TGTGCGGCAGCCCCGGGACCGCTCTGCACAGATACGCAGTATTTT. Translated: CAAAPGPLCTDTQYF. Full variable domain (outside the CDR3, taken from reference TRBV7-6 and TRBJ2-3): GAGVSQSPRYKVTKRGQDVALRCDPISGHVSLYWYRQALGQGPEFLTYFNYEAQQDKSGLPNDRFSAERPEGSISTLTIQRTEQRDSAMYRCAAAPGPLCTDTQYFGPGTRLTVL.

At least ten counts were recorded for this clonotype. This chain joins TRBV7-9 and TRBJ1-6, with TRBD1 identical over 8 bases. CDR1 and CDR2 (germline): SEHNR, FQNEAQ (reference sequence). V was clipped by 7 bases and J by 7 bases; unmatched bases: 6. The CDR3 consists of 14 residues. CDR3 sequence reads: CASTMGQENSPLHF. DNA for the CDR3: TGTGCCAGCACAATGGGACAGGAGAATTCACCCCTCCACTTT.

This clonotype was counted many times. V usage is TRBV6-1 and J usage is TRBJ2-7; D is ambiguous. Between the trimmed V and J ends, which lost 6 bases and 0 bases, there was a span of 21 bases. The CDR3 has 17 residues. The V gene's germline CDR1 is MNHNS and CDR2 SASEGT. CDR3 sequence (DNA): TGTGCCAGCAGGGCAGGTTATAAGGCAATGAGCTCCTACGAGCAGTACTTC. This translates into CASRAGYKAMSSYEQYF.

In this sample, this clonotype turned up many times. The chain has TRBV11-2 and TRBJ1-5; a possible D gene is TRBD1 (5 bases). Germline V CDR1 and CDR2: SGHAT, FQNNGV. Trimming took off 4 bases at V and 2 bases at J, with 9 bases between the two ends. This CDR3 is built from 14 residues. The CDR3 nucleotides are TGTGCCAGCAGCTCAGACAGTGGCAATCAGCCCCAGCATTTT. Translating gives CASSSDSGNQPQHF.

This clonotype has ten or more counts. The CDR3 sequence: CSADRVDTQYF. CDR3 DNA: TGCAGCGCTGACAGGGTGGATACGCAGTATTTT. The chain employs TRBV29-1 and TRBJ2-3, with 7 nucleotides matching TRBD1. V lost 7 bases, J lost 6 bases, and 4 bases stayed unmatched. CDR1 and CDR2 (germline): SQVTM, ANQGSEA. The CDR3 runs to 11 residues.

CDR3 amino acids: CATSDPGQGGTDTQYF. The CDR3 DNA sequence: TGTGCCACCAGTGATCCGGGACAGGGAGGCACAGATACGCAGTATTTT. This chain connects TRBV24-1 to TRBJ2-3; TRBD1 matches 9 bases. CDR1 and CDR2 (germline): KGHDR, SFDVKD. The junction had 4 bases not matched to a gene; V was cut back by 3 bases and J by 1 base. This CDR3 has 16 amino acids.

This sequence joins TRBV20-1 and TRBJ1-5; D perhaps matches TRBD1 (6 bases). Germline V gene sequence: CDR1 DFQATT, CDR2 SNEGSKA (reference sequence). CDR3 length: 14 amino acids. V was trimmed by 5 bases and J by 6 bases, leaving 17 bases between them. CDR3 DNA: TGCAGTGCTCCGACTGCCGGGGGCAGTCAGCCCCAGCATTTT. Protein sequence: CSAPTAGGSQPQHF.

This clonotype was seen ten or more times. V is TRBV2 and J is TRBJ2-7, with 10 positions matching TRBD2. In germline, CDR1 is SNHLY, CDR2 FYNNEI. There are 17 residues in the CDR3. V shed 6 bases and J 0 bases; nucleotides not matched to a gene: 11. The CDR3 sequence is CASSPGLAKIYSYEQYF. CDR3 nucleotides: TGTGCCAGCAGCCCGGGACTAGCGAAAATCTACTCCTACGAGCAGTACTTC.

This clonotype was picked up many times. The gene calls are TRBV28 and TRBJ2-1; D call uncertain. This CDR3 is built from 13 residues. Looked up from germline, CDR1 is MDHEN and CDR2 is SYDVKM. V was cut by 10 bases and J by 5 bases, with 15 bases left in between. The CDR3 protein is CATLSLLDNEQFF. CDR3 nucleotides: TGTGCCACCCTGTCTTTGTTAGACAATGAGCAGTTCTTC.

V usage is TRBV12-3 or TRBV12-4 and J usage is TRBJ2-7; TRBD1 matches at 7 bases. The CDR3 totals 15 residues. With V trimmed by 0 bases and J by 3 bases, 5 bases remained unmatched. CDR3 sequence reads: CASSLAKTGNYEQYF. CDR3 nucleotide sequence: TGTGCCAGCAGTTTAGCCAAGACAGGGAACTACGAGCAGTACTTC.

This clonotype has at least ten counts. The rearrangement uses TRBV27 and TRBJ2-3; possible D gene TRBD2, 6 bases. The V end was cut by 5 bases, the J end by 3 bases, with 12 bases between. Germline V gene sequence: CDR1 MNHEY, CDR2 SMNVEV (reference sequence). This CDR3 comprises 14 residues. CDR3 loop: CASSRREGTDTQYF. The DNA of the CDR3 is TGTGCCAGCAGTCGGCGGGAAGGAACAGATACGCAGTATTTT.

The chain couples TRBV15 to TRBJ1-6; D is unresolved. The germline gives CDR1 LNHNV, CDR2 YYDKDF (reference sequence). The CDR3 covers 14 residues. V lost 1 base to trimming and J lost 9 bases, with 10 bases between them. In DNA form, the CDR3 reads TGTGCCACCAGCAGAGGCCAAGGTGGTTCACCCCTCCACTTT. Amino acids: CATSRGQGGSPLHF.

The CDR3 sequence: CASSLVGEAEQYF. The CDR3 DNA follows: TGCGCCAGCAGCTTGGTCGGTGAAGCCGAGCAGTACTTC. The chain has TRBV5-1 and TRBJ2-7, with unresolved D. The germline gives CDR1 SGHRS, CDR2 YFSETQ. The CDR3 is made up of 13 amino acids. V was cut by 0 bases and J by 6 bases, with 10 bases left in between.

This clonotype was recorded at least ten times. CDR3 region: CASSEGQAGQPQHF. The CDR3, as DNA: TGTGCCAGCAGTGAGGGACAGGCGGGTCAGCCCCAGCATTTT. The chain recombines TRBV2 with TRBJ1-5, with 8 bases lining up with TRBD1. This CDR3 contains 14 residues. The junction had 4 bases not matched to a gene; V was cut back by 3 bases and J by 6 bases. Per germline, CDR1 SNHLY and CDR2 FYNNEI.

This clonotype was detected a few times. The CDR3 coding sequence is TGCGCCAGCAGCTTGGAGGCAGGGTACGGCGGGGAGCTGTTTTTT. It specifies CASSLEAGYGGELFF. V and J are TRBV5-1 and TRBJ2-2; D is possibly TRBD1 (5 bases). The V gene's germline CDR1 is SGHRS and CDR2 YFSETQ. Trimming shortened V by 0 bases and J by 7 bases, and 13 bases separated the two germline ends. CDR3 length: 15 amino acids.

This clonotype was seen ten or more times. This chain joins TRBV6-5 and TRBJ1-4; no reliable D call. The CDR3 runs 12 residues. V lost 10 bases and J lost 5, with 11 bases in between. Germline V gene data show CDR1 as MNHEY and CDR2 as SVGAGI. The CDR3 nucleotides are TGTGCCACCCGAGGCGAAAATGAAAAACTGTTTTTT. It is translated as CATRGENEKLFF.

The chain joins TRBV5-1 to TRBJ1-2; no clear D. The CDR3 is 12 residues long. The germline V and J ends were trimmed by 0 bases and 4 bases, with 4 bases remaining between them. Germline V lookup: CDR1 SGHRS, CDR2 YFSETQ. CDR3 loop: CASSLERYGYTF. Written as DNA, the CDR3 is TGCGCCAGCAGCTTGGAGCGCTATGGCTACACCTTC.

The chain links TRBV7-2 to TRBJ2-5; 10 nucleotides line up with TRBD2. Looked up from germline, CDR1 is SGHTA and CDR2 is FQGNSA. Germline trimming cut 1 base from V and 6 bases from J; bases unmatched to any gene: 8. This CDR3 region has 16 residues. This chain's CDR3 is CASSLGSSGRSKTQYF. The CDR3 region has the DNA TGTGCCAGCAGCTTAGGGTCTAGCGGGAGATCAAAGACCCAGTACTTC.

V gene TRBV10-3 combines with J gene TRBJ2-7, with D possibly matching TRBD2 (6 bases). The CDR3 covers 13 residues. Germline assignment: CDR1 ENHRY and CDR2 SYGVKD. Trimming took off 8 bases at V and 4 bases at J, with 15 bases between the two ends. CDR3 DNA sequence: TGTGCCATCGGATCGGCGGGGTTATACGAGCAGTACTTC. This codes for CAIGSAGLYEQYF.

V and J are TRBV11-3 and TRBJ2-1; the D call may be TRBD1 or TRBD2 (6 bases each). Germline V lookup: CDR1 SGHNT, CDR2 YENEEA. CDR3 size: 12 residues. V was trimmed by 5 bases and J by 8 bases, leaving 10 bases between them. The CDR3 region is CASSAGGDEQFF. DNA of the CDR3: TGTGCCAGCAGCGCCGGGGGCGATGAGCAGTTCTTC.

This clonotype appeared many times. The chain recombines TRBV29-1 with TRBJ2-2; a possible D gene is TRBD2 (6 bases). The CDR3 contains 13 residues. CDR1 SQVTM and CDR2 ANQGSEA come from the germline V gene. V was pared by 7 bases and J by 7 bases, with 16 bases between. CDR3: CSADGGDGGELFF. Here the CDR3 DNA reads TGCAGCGCCGATGGCGGGGACGGCGGGGAGCTGTTTTTT.